What follows describes a single TCR beta chain. The V end was cut by 10 bases, the J end by 3 bases, with 21 bases between. Per the germline V gene, CDR1 is MNHNY and CDR2 is SVGAGI (reference sequence). The CDR3 totals 15 residues. Method: immunoSEQ multiplex PCR; TCRdb's copy keeps in-frame clones and lacks some. The sample yields roughly 79,000 clones, approximately 81% seen once. The data are from a study of OX40 agonist ivuxolimab in advanced cancers. About the study: Every 2 weeks, patients got intravenous ivuxolimab at one of six dose levels (0.01-10 mg/kg). Prior anti-PD-1, anti-PD-L1 or anti-CTLA-4 therapy was allowed; more than 30% had some.

This receptor was taken from an adult with an advanced solid tumor such as melanoma, head and neck, liver or kidney cancer. The V gene is TRBV6-6, the J gene TRBJ1-1, with no clear D. Source: CD4+ or CD8+ T cells sorted from blood, taken in a trial of the OX40 agonist ivuxolimab. The CDR3 loop is CAITGEGSFDTEAFF. DNA of the CDR3: TGTGCCATCACCGGGGAAGGGTCTTTTGACACTGAAGCTTTCTTT.